These 27 T cell receptor beta chains came from one sample sequenced in a study of cytomegalovirus exposure and HLA in healthy donors. Primers included in the PCR were 60 Vbeta and 13 Jbeta primers. The repertoire was sequenced with immunoSEQ multiplex PCR; TCRdb's copy has only in-frame clones and lacks some. The table lists approximately 140,000 clones, about 78% of them singletons. Source material: PBMCs. The receptor set was obtained from a man aged 35 to 55 in good health and CMV-seropositive.

The J gene is TRBJ2-3, the V gene TRBV5-4; D unclear. V was clipped by 4 bases and J by 6 bases, with 9 bases between them. Per germline, CDR1 SGHNT and CDR2 YYREEE (reference sequence). This CDR3 contains 12 residues. CDR3 amino acids: CASSTFTDTQYF. CDR3 sequence (DNA): TGTGCCAGCAGCACGTTTACTGATACGCAGTATTTT.

The J gene is TRBJ2-7, the V gene TRBV7-9; 7 bases match TRBD1. This CDR3 spans 14 amino acids. CDR1 and CDR2 (germline): SEHNR, FQNEAQ (reference sequence). V dropped 3 bases and J dropped 0; count of bases not matched to a gene: 2. CDR3 residues: CASSFGTASYEQYF. For the CDR3, the DNA is TGTGCCAGCAGCTTCGGGACAGCCTCCTACGAGCAGTACTTC.

This clone was picked up one time. The V and J genes are TRBV4-2 and TRBJ2-7, with unresolved D. V shed 1 base and J shed 7 bases, with 14 bases lying between them. Germline CDR1 and CDR2: LGHNA and YNFKEQ. The CDR3 covers 14 residues. CDR3 DNA: TGTGCCAGCAGCCAAGTTCGTGTCTTAACAGAGCAGTACTTC. Translated, it gives CASSQVRVLTEQYF.

The chain joins TRBV10-3 to TRBJ1-1, with a possible D match to TRBD1 (5 bases). The CDR3 is 17 amino acids. V shed 3 bases and J shed 4 bases, with 21 bases lying between them. Germline CDR1 and CDR2: ENHRY and SYGVKD. The CDR3 DNA is TGTGCCATCAGTGATAAATTTCTAGGGGCCTTGATCACTGAAGCTTTCTTT. Protein sequence: CAISDKFLGALITEAFF.

The rearrangement links TRBV11-2 to TRBJ2-2; D not resolved. V was trimmed by 5 bases and J by 3 bases, leaving 4 bases between them. The germline V gene encodes CDR1 SGHAT and CDR2 FQNNGV. The CDR3 extends over 12 amino acids. CDR3 nucleotides: TGTGCCAGCAGCCTCTACACCGGGGAGCTGTTTTTT. Residues: CASSLYTGELFF.

Points on this clone: The junction does not match germline at one end; this may be a read error. CDR3 protein: CASSFSGHNEQFF. As DNA, the CDR3 is TGTGCTAGCAGCTTTAGCGGGCATAATGAGCAGTTCTTC. The J gene is TRBJ2-1, the V gene TRBV7-7; 7 nucleotides line up with TRBD2. The CDR3 has 13 amino acids. Germline CDR1 is SSHAT and CDR2 is FNYEAQ (reference sequence).

The rearrangement joins TRBV19 to TRBJ1-1; D uncertain. This CDR3 has 15 residues. Germline CDR1 and CDR2: LNHDA and SQIVND (reference sequence). The V end was cut by 6 bases, the J end by 1 base, with 15 bases between. This CDR3 reads CASSLLTRGNTEAFF. In nucleotides, the CDR3 is TGTGCCAGTAGCCTACTAACAAGAGGGAACACTGAAGCTTTCTTT.

The chain is built from TRBV28 and TRBJ1-2, with 12 bases identical to TRBD1. Germline values: CDR1 MDHEN, CDR2 SYDVKM. V lost 9 bases, J lost 4 bases, and 15 bases stayed unmatched. This CDR3 is built from 17 residues. The CDR3 nucleotides read TGTGCCAGTGAAACCGGGACAGGGGGCTGGTTTGCCTATGGCTACACCTTC. Amino acid sequence: CASETGTGGWFAYGYTF.

The chain is built from TRBV19 and TRBJ2-7; D is perhaps TRBD1 (6 bases). Trimming took off 7 bases at V and 0 bases at J, with 16 bases between the two ends. CDR1 is LNHDA, CDR2 SQIVND, per germline (reference sequence). The CDR3 is 15 amino acids. Here the CDR3 reads CASTSDSLSSYEQYF. As DNA, the CDR3 is TGTGCCAGTACCTCGGACAGCTTAAGCTCCTACGAGCAGTACTTC.

This chain uses TRBV7-9 with TRBJ2-3; TRBD2 agrees at 7 bases. The CDR3 totals 17 residues. The V gene's germline CDR1 is SEHNR and CDR2 FQNEAQ (reference sequence). V was clipped by 1 base and J by 1 base; unmatched bases: 8. CDR3 amino acids: CASSLGVGGVGTDTQYF. The CDR3 DNA reads TGTGCCAGCAGCTTAGGCGTGGGAGGGGTCGGCACAGATACGCAGTATTTT.

This clone was picked up a small number of times. The V call is TRBV6-5, the J call TRBJ1-1, with 9 nucleotides matching TRBD1. J was trimmed by 8 bases and V by 2 bases; bases with no gene match: 12. Germline-derived CDR1 and CDR2 are MNHEY and SVGAGI. This CDR3 contains 16 residues. The DNA for the CDR3 is TGTGCCAGCAGTTACGACGCCACAGGGGGCGGCTACGAAGCTTTCTTT. Amino acid sequence: CASSYDATGGGYEAFF.

This clone has only one observation. J is TRBJ2-7 and V is TRBV13; D is possibly TRBD2 (5 bases). The CDR3 length is 14 residues. CDR1 is PRHDT, CDR2 FYEKMQ, per germline (reference sequence). The germline V and J ends were trimmed by 2 bases and 5 bases, with 13 bases remaining between them. CDR3 DNA: TGTGCCAGCAGCTTACCCGGGGTTAAGGACGAGCAGTACTTC. It translates to CASSLPGVKDEQYF. The whole variable domain, remainder taken from reference TRBV13 and TRBJ2-7, is AAGVIQSPRHLIKEKRETATLKCYPIPRHDTVYWYQQGPGQDPQFLISFYEKMQSDKGSIPDRFSAQQFSDYHSELNMSSLELGDSALYFCASSLPGVKDEQYFGPGTRLTVT.

The genes are TRBV18 and TRBJ1-1; TRBD1 matches at 7 bases. CDR3 length: 19 residues. Germline-derived CDR1 and CDR2 are KGHSH and LQKENI. V lost 3 bases and J lost 1; bases outside the gene matches: 17. The CDR3 loop reads CASSPTPLRRQGTNTEAFF. CDR3 bases: TGTGCCAGCTCACCCACACCGCTGAGACGACAGGGAACGAACACTGAAGCTTTCTTT.

The rearrangement joins TRBV9 to TRBJ2-3, with D uncertain. With 0 bases removed from V and 3 bases from J, the gap between germline ends came to 11 bases. The CDR3 consists of 15 residues. The germline V gene encodes CDR1 SGDLS and CDR2 YYNGEE. The CDR3 nucleotides read TGTGCCAGCAGCGTAGCGTCTAGATTTACAGATACGCAGTATTTT. It translates to CASSVASRFTDTQYF.

The rearrangement uses TRBV28 and TRBJ1-5; TRBD1 aligns across 7 bases. This CDR3 spans 15 amino acids. Trimming at V came to 6 bases and at J to 0 bases, leaving 5 bases not matched to a gene. CDR1 is MDHEN and CDR2 is SYDVKM in the germline V gene. For the CDR3, the DNA is TGTGCCAGCAGAAACAGGGGCCATAGCAATCAGCCCCAGCATTTT. It encodes CASRNRGHSNQPQHF.

V is TRBV7-9 and J is TRBJ2-7, with 8 nucleotides matching TRBD1. The CDR3 contains 15 residues. Germline CDR1 reads SEHNR; CDR2 reads FQNEAQ (reference sequence). V shed 5 bases, J shed 3 bases, and the junction held 9 bases outside the gene matches. CDR3 DNA sequence: TGTGCCAGCAGCCAACGACAGGGGAGTATCTACGAGCAGTACTTC. It translates to CASSQRQGSIYEQYF.

The chain combines TRBV5-1 with TRBJ2-5; D may be TRBD1 (6 bases). Trimming stripped 2 bases from V and 2 bases from J, with 10 bases between. The CDR3 is 14 residues long. Looked up from germline, CDR1 is SGHRS and CDR2 is YFSETQ. In DNA, the CDR3 is TGCGCCAGCAGCTTCAGGGGTTGGCAAGAGACCCAGTACTTC. Protein sequence: CASSFRGWQETQYF.

The rearrangement links TRBV4-2 to TRBJ2-1, with 8 bases matching TRBD2. V was clipped by 4 bases and J by 1 base; unmatched bases: 3. CDR3 length: 15 amino acids. Looked up from germline, CDR1 is LGHNA and CDR2 is YNFKEQ. This CDR3 is CASSPSGGSYNEQFF. The CDR3 DNA reads as TGTGCCAGCAGCCCCAGCGGGGGATCCTACAATGAGCAGTTCTTC.

The chain carries TRBV5-1 and TRBJ2-7; possibly TRBD1 for D (6 bases). The CDR3 extends over 15 amino acids. Trimming took off 0 bases at V and 2 bases at J, with 12 bases between the two ends. From germline, CDR1 is SGHRS and CDR2 YFSETQ. This CDR3 reads CASSLAGQRPYEQYF. The CDR3 nucleotides are TGCGCCAGCAGCTTGGCAGGACAGAGGCCCTACGAGCAGTACTTC.

The chain employs TRBV19 and TRBJ2-7, with 7 positions matching TRBD2. The germline gives CDR1 LNHDA, CDR2 SQIVND (reference sequence). The CDR3 length is 15 residues. V lost 6 bases to trimming and J lost 4 bases; unmatched junction nucleotides: 12. Here the CDR3 reads CASSTYGGSQYEQYF. DNA of the CDR3: TGTGCCAGTAGCACTTATGGCGGGAGCCAATACGAGCAGTACTTC.

This chain uses TRBV5-6 with TRBJ2-1; D may be TRBD2 (6 bases). Between the trimmed V and J ends, which lost 4 bases and 0 bases, there was a span of 14 bases. Germline assignment: CDR1 SGHDT and CDR2 YYEEEE. The CDR3 has 16 amino acids. The CDR3 DNA reads TGTGCCAGCAGCGGGGGGACTTCCCTCTCCTACAATGAGCAGTTCTTC. Encoded protein: CASSGGTSLSYNEQFF.

The V gene is TRBV6-1, the J gene TRBJ2-5; a possible D gene is TRBD1 (5 bases). CDR3 size: 14 residues. Germline values: CDR1 MNHNS, CDR2 SASEGT. V was shortened by 6 bases and J by 5 bases, with 16 bases between the two germline ends. The CDR3 DNA reads TGTGCCAGCAGCGGACACCCAGAGAGGGAGACCCAGTACTTC. Protein product: CASSGHPERETQYF.

The chain carries TRBV6-5 and TRBJ1-2, with D perhaps TRBD1 (5 bases). Germline CDR1 and CDR2: MNHEY and SVGAGI. The length of the CDR3 is 13 residues. V was clipped by 2 bases and J by 8 bases, with 12 bases between them. The CDR3 sequence: CASSYKDIVGYTF. DNA of the CDR3: TGTGCCAGCAGTTACAAGGACATAGTGGGCTACACCTTC.

V gene TRBV7-9 combines with J gene TRBJ2-7; 8 bases match TRBD1. J lost 2 bases, V lost 1 base, and 7 bases had no gene match. The germline V gene has CDR1 SEHNR and CDR2 FQNEAQ (reference sequence). This CDR3 is built from 16 residues. For the CDR3, the DNA is TGTGCCAGCAGCTTAGATCCTGGACAGGGCCCCTACGAGCAGTACTTC. Its protein product is CASSLDPGQGPYEQYF.

The genes are TRBV5-1 and TRBJ1-1, with 7 bases fitting TRBD1. Germline V gene lookup returns CDR1 SGHRS and CDR2 YFSETQ. This CDR3 is built from 17 residues. V shed 7 bases, J shed 0 bases, and the junction held 15 bases outside the gene matches. CDR3 loop: CASYTGETGQMNTEAFF. CDR3 sequence (DNA): TGCGCCAGCTACACCGGAGAGACAGGGCAAATGAACACTGAAGCTTTCTTT.

The chain recombines TRBV7-9 with TRBJ2-5; D gene unclear. The germline V and J ends were trimmed by 4 bases and 2 bases, with 5 bases remaining between them. CDR3 length: 12 residues. The germline V gene encodes CDR1 SEHNR and CDR2 FQNEAQ (reference sequence). The CDR3 region has the DNA TGTGCCAGCAGCTCCCGTCAAGAGACCCAGTACTTC. This translates into CASSSRQETQYF.

This chain joins TRBV6-5 and TRBJ1-6; D not certain. The CDR3 extends over 15 amino acids. Trimming shortened V by 2 bases and J by 8 bases, and 13 bases separated the two germline ends. The V gene's germline CDR1 is MNHEY and CDR2 SVGAGI. The CDR3 is CASSYDWRSDSPLHF. Written as DNA, the CDR3 is TGTGCCAGCAGTTACGATTGGAGGTCGGATTCACCCCTCCACTTT.